This TCR beta chain was obtained from a study of T cells in Graves' hyperthyroidism and ophthalmopathy. Study-level points and caveats: Within blood appeared most thyroid clonotypes that had expanded above 0.001.

CDR1 and CDR2 (germline): MDHEN, SYDVKM. CDR3 length: 12 residues. Trimming removed 6 bases from V and 2 bases from J, with 8 bases in between. The table lists this clonotype with many counts. Its antigen remains unidentified. Amplification of TCR beta CDR3 regions was performed using RNA transcripts as template. HTBI primers were the set used in a first-round RT-PCR of the TCR CDR3. TCRdb fed the multiplex PCR reads into MiXCR, producing one record per CDR3 protein. The sample carries over 300,000 distinct CDR3 sequences, about 15% recorded once. Sequenced sample: blood. This chain joins TRBV28 and TRBJ2-7; D call uncertain. This clonotype was obtained from a woman aged 60 to 75 with Graves' hyperthyroidism. CDR3 amino acids: CASRVVPYEQYF. CDR3 nucleotides: TGTGCCAGCAGGGTTGTCCCCTACGAGCAGTACTTC.